Sequencing of this T cell receptor (beta chain) was carried out in a study of blood T cell repertoires in COVID-19. Study-wide background: The United States, Italy and Spain supplied acute and convalescent COVID-19 samples.

Authors' analysis steps: Estimated nucleated cell counts came from reference gene primer amplification. Profiled with immunoSEQ multiplex PCR; TCRdb holds only in-frame clones, not every one. V and J calls and clone size are copied from that table; D and trimming were computed from the DNA. There are approximately 290,000 clones in the sample; roughly 91% occur only once, and around 0.84% lies in the top ten. The CDR3 has 15 residues. The germline V gene encodes CDR1 SGDLS and CDR2 YYNGEE. Between the trimmed V and J ends, which lost 3 bases and 2 bases, there was a span of 15 bases. The genes are TRBV9 and TRBJ2-7; D perhaps matches TRBD2 (6 bases). The TCR sequence derives from a man younger than 40 with acute or convalescent COVID-19. The sequencing input was peripheral blood. CDR3 bases: TGTGCCAGCAGCGAGCAGGGCGGGGCAGCCTACGAGCAGTACTTC. It specifies CASSEQGGAAYEQYF.